Each of the 22 T cell receptor beta chains below was sequenced from the same sample in a study of blood T cell repertoires in COVID-19 (dated by TCRdb to about 2020). The library was produced with the immunoSEQ multiplex PCR assay. TCRdb holds this immuneACCESS table with in-frame rearrangements only. Some clones are missing; in checked studies, unresolved V genes explain under half, and the rest has no known cause. Recorded for this sample are roughly 110,000 clones; around 85% of them occurred a single time. The ten largest clones represent about 12% of the sample. The sample consisted of peripheral blood. The receptors here all came from a human donor in a cohort sampled during active COVID-19.

V usage is TRBV21-1 and J usage is TRBJ1-5; TRBD1 was called by the table and not checked on the DNA. TRBV21-1 corresponds to a pseudogene. CDR3 length: 17 residues. Here the CDR3 DNA reads TGTGCCAGCAGCCTAGGGGCAGGGGTGCTTGGAAATCAGCCCCAGCATTTT. This translates into CASSLGAGVLGNQPQHF.

This clone has a single count. This sequence joins TRBV27 and TRBJ2-1, with 12 bases matching TRBD1. This CDR3 spans 18 amino acids. V lost 8 bases, J lost 1 base, and 12 bases stayed unmatched. CDR1 MNHEY and CDR2 SMNVEV come from the germline V gene (reference sequence). The CDR3: CASVPGQGAVRSYNEQFF. The CDR3 nucleotides read TGTGCCAGCGTCCCGGGACAGGGGGCGGTTAGGTCCTACAATGAGCAGTTCTTC.

The gene calls are TRBV11-2 and TRBJ1-2; a possible D gene is TRBD1 (6 bases). The V gene lost 6 bases and the J gene lost 8 bases, with 16 bases spanning the gap. The CDR3 is 13 amino acids. Germline V lookup: CDR1 SGHAT, CDR2 FQNNGV. The CDR3 loop is CASSQQGRGGYTF. CDR3 nucleotide sequence: TGTGCCAGCAGTCAACAGGGAAGGGGAGGCTACACCTTC.

This chain joins TRBV3-1 (or the pseudogene TRBV3-2) and TRBJ2-1; 7 bases agree with TRBD2. The length of the CDR3 is 15 residues. V was clipped by 5 bases and J by 6 bases; unmatched bases: 10. Looked up from germline, CDR1 is LGHDT and CDR2 is YNNKEL (reference sequence). In DNA form, the CDR3 reads TGTGCCAGCAGCAAGACTAGCACCTTTGGCAATGAGCAGTTCTTC. This encodes CASSKTSTFGNEQFF.

The chain is built from TRBV29-1 and TRBJ1-1; the D gene is possibly TRBD1 (5 bases). Trimming stripped 2 bases from V and 0 bases from J, with 7 bases between. The CDR3 loop spans 13 amino acids. Germline V gene sequence: CDR1 SQVTM, CDR2 ANQGSEA. In DNA form, the CDR3 reads TGCAGCGTTGAACCAGGGTTGAACACTGAAGCTTTCTTT. Its translation is CSVEPGLNTEAFF. The full variable domain, in which reference TRBV29-1 and TRBJ1-1 provide the parts outside the CDR3, is SAVISQKPSRDICQRGTSLTIQCQVDSQVTMMFWYRQQPGQSLTLIATANQGSEATYESGFVIDKFPISRPNLTFSTLTVSNMSPEDSSIYLCSVEPGLNTEAFFGQGTRLTVV.

This clone was found once. The CDR3 reads CASSLGPSYEQYF. The CDR3 DNA follows: TGTGCCAGCAGCCTGGGGCCTAGCTACGAGCAGTACTTC. The V call is TRBV11-3, the J call TRBJ2-7; D is perhaps TRBD1 (5 bases). The ends were cut back, 5 bases at V and 3 bases at J, with 11 bases in the middle. This CDR3 is 13 amino acids long. Germline V gene data show CDR1 as SGHNT and CDR2 as YENEEA.

With regard to this clone: The sample holds other DNA sequences that translate to the same CDR3. This rearrangement joins TRBV20-1 to TRBJ1-1; the D is unclear. The CDR3 runs 11 residues. CDR1 is DFQATT and CDR2 is SNEGSKA in the germline V gene (reference sequence). The V and J ends lost 6 bases and 2 bases respectively, with 7 bases between them. The CDR3 is CSARANTEAFF. For the CDR3, the DNA is TGCAGTGCCCGAGCTAACACTGAAGCTTTCTTT.

The rearrangement joins TRBV28 to TRBJ1-2, with D maybe TRBD1 (5 bases). The V gene's germline CDR1 is MDHEN and CDR2 SYDVKM. This CDR3 region has 14 residues. Trimming shortened V by 4 bases and J by 4 bases, and 13 bases separated the two germline ends. Here the CDR3 reads CASSYPGLIYGYTF. CDR3 coding DNA: TGTGCCAGCAGTTATCCGGGACTGATCTATGGCTACACCTTC.

V gene TRBV6-1 combines with J gene TRBJ2-7; a weak D match, TRBD1 (6 bases). The CDR3 has 15 residues. The V gene's germline CDR1 is MNHNS and CDR2 SASEGT. V lost 0 bases, J lost 12 bases, and 21 bases lay in between. The CDR3, as DNA: TGTGCCAGCAGTGAAGCACGATCAGGGACAAAGGAGGCGTACTTC. Encoded protein: CASSEARSGTKEAYF.

This clone was detected only once. V gene TRBV6-5 combines with J gene TRBJ1-1; maybe TRBD1 (6 bases). Deletions cut 9 bases from V and 1 base from J, with 15 bases between. Per germline, CDR1 MNHEY and CDR2 SVGAGI. The CDR3 is 14 residues long. This chain's CDR3 is CASGRGARNTEAFF. The CDR3 nucleotides read TGTGCCAGTGGACGGGGGGCGCGGAACACTGAAGCTTTCTTT.

In this sample, this clone turned up once. The genes are TRBV4-3 and TRBJ1-4, with TRBD1 as a possible D gene (6 bases). The ends were cut back, 5 bases at V and 0 bases at J, with 10 bases in the middle. Per the germline V gene, CDR1 is LGHNA and CDR2 is YSLEER. CDR3 length equals 15 residues. This CDR3 is CASSVGGATNEKLFF. CDR3 bases: TGCGCCAGCAGCGTAGGGGGTGCAACTAATGAAAAACTGTTTTTT.

This clone was detected only once. The rearrangement joins TRBV6-6 to TRBJ2-7, with TRBD2 matching over 10 bases. The CDR3 is 14 amino acids. Germline-derived CDR1 and CDR2 are MNHNY and SVGAGI (reference sequence). The V segment lost 6 bases and the J segment 2 bases; nucleotides outside the gene matches: 4. CDR3 loop: CASRVAGGTYEQYF. The CDR3 DNA reads TGTGCCAGCAGGGTAGCGGGGGGAACCTACGAGCAGTACTTC.

V is TRBV9 and J is TRBJ1-2; possible D gene TRBD1, 6 bases. With 0 bases removed from V and 7 bases from J, the gap between germline ends came to 13 bases. The CDR3 totals 14 residues. Germline V gene data show CDR1 as SGDLS and CDR2 as YYNGEE. CDR3 DNA sequence: TGTGCCAGCAGCGTAGAGGGGGAAGGGAGTGGCTACACCTTC. This gives the protein CASSVEGEGSGYTF.

The rearrangement joins TRBV6-5 to TRBJ2-7; 7 bases align to TRBD1. CDR3 length: 13 residues. V gave up 5 bases and J gave up 4 bases; unmatched junction bases: 5. Germline CDR1 reads MNHEY; CDR2 reads SVGAGI. CDR3 nucleotide sequence: TGTGCCAGCAGTCGCCCGGACAGGTACGAGCAGTACTTC. Translating it yields CASSRPDRYEQYF.

This rearrangement joins TRBV7-8 to TRBJ1-1; TRBD1 agrees at 8 bases. Germline V gene data show CDR1 as SGHVS and CDR2 as FQNEAQ. The CDR3 covers 14 residues. V lost 1 base to trimming and J lost 9 bases; unmatched junction nucleotides: 7. This CDR3 is CASSLGPDRDQAFF. The CDR3 DNA sequence: TGTGCCAGCAGCTTAGGCCCGGACAGGGATCAAGCTTTCTTT.

This chain links TRBV10-1 with TRBJ2-1; 9 positions agree with TRBD2. Germline CDR1 WNHNN, CDR2 SYGVQD (reference sequence). The CDR3 totals 15 residues. V was pared by 0 bases and J by 8 bases, with 5 bases of the junction left unmatched. The CDR3 nucleotides are TGCGCCAGCAGTGAGTCAGCGGGGGGATACGATGAGCAGTTCTTC. It encodes CASSESAGGYDEQFF.

The chain uses TRBV9 and TRBJ1-2; maybe TRBD1 (5 bases). V was trimmed by 3 bases and J by 7 bases, leaving 13 bases between them. The germline CDR1 and CDR2 sequences are SGDLS and YYNGEE. The CDR3 is 13 residues long. CDR3 DNA: TGTGCCAGCAGCGAAAGGGGCTCGGCTGGCTACACCTTC. It yields the protein CASSERGSAGYTF. Full variable domain (outside the CDR3, taken from reference TRBV9 and TRBJ1-2): DSGVTQTPKHLITATGQRVTLRCSPRSGDLSVYWYQQSLDQGLQFLIQYYNGEERAKGNILERFSAQQFPDLHSELNLSSLELGDSALYFCASSERGSAGYTFGSGTRLTVV.

The chain couples TRBV5-1 to TRBJ1-1; the D gene is possibly TRBD1 (5 bases). Trimming stripped 4 bases from V and 1 base from J, with 11 bases between. The CDR3 extends over 14 amino acids. The germline V gene encodes CDR1 SGHRS and CDR2 YFSETQ. The DNA for the CDR3 is TGCGCCAGCAGCCCGGGGGTGAGGAACACTGAAGCTTTCTTT. Protein sequence: CASSPGVRNTEAFF. Complete variable domain (other parts from reference TRBV5-1 and TRBJ1-1): KAGVTQTPRYLIKTRGQQVTLSCSPISGHRSVSWYQQTPGQGLQFLFEYFSETQRNKGNFPGRFSGRQFSNSRSEMNVSTLELGDSALYLCASSPGVRNTEAFFGQGTRLTVV.

This chain uses TRBV5-6 with TRBJ1-5, with a tentative D call TRBD1 (5 bases). This CDR3 has 16 residues. V was cut by 4 bases and J by 0 bases, with 14 bases left in between. Germline values: CDR1 SGHDT, CDR2 YYEEEE. CDR3: CASSTAGLTSNQPQHF. For the CDR3, the DNA is TGTGCCAGCAGCACAGCGGGACTTACTAGCAATCAGCCCCAGCATTTT.

This clone was detected a few times. The rearrangement joins TRBV18 to TRBJ2-1; 11 nucleotides align to TRBD1. V lost 3 bases and J lost 5; bases outside the gene matches: 3. The V gene's germline CDR1 is KGHSH and CDR2 LQKENI. CDR3 length: 15 residues. The CDR3 DNA reads TGTGCCAGCTCACCGGGGACAGGGGGGCACAATGAGCAGTTCTTC. Amino acid sequence: CASSPGTGGHNEQFF.

The chain combines TRBV11-2 with TRBJ1-4; possibly TRBD1 for D (5 bases). V was clipped by 1 base and J by 3 bases, with 12 bases between them. The CDR3 consists of 16 residues. Germline V gene data show CDR1 as SGHAT and CDR2 as FQNNGV. DNA of the CDR3: TGTGCCAGCAGCTTAGGCCAGGGTACCCCTAATGAAAAACTGTTTTTT. This sequence encodes CASSLGQGTPNEKLFF.

The chain recombines TRBV12-3 or TRBV12-4 with TRBJ1-4; D possibly corresponds to TRBD1 (5 bases). Trimming removed 2 bases at V and 12 bases at J, with 13 bases between. The length of the CDR3 is 13 residues. The CDR3 is CASSLSSRQQLFF. DNA of the CDR3: TGTGCCAGCAGTTTATCGTCCCGACAGCAACTGTTTTTT.